The subject of this entry is one TCR beta chain. The target antigen is unknown. The CDR3 is made up of 14 amino acids. Trimming cost V 4 bases and J 3 bases; bases outside gene matches: 8. CDR1 GTSNPN and CDR2 SVGIG come from the germline V gene (reference sequence). This entry comes from a study of beta chain features in type 1 diabetes. General study results and limits: Patients with type 1 diabetes carried fewer insertions and had more deletions at their VDJ junctions.

Isolated RNA was reverse transcribed in full, so expressed TCRB transcripts were sequenced. Repertoires were generated with immunoSEQ multiplex PCR, while TCRdb's copy carries only in-frame clones and drops some. Among 160,000 or so clones listed, roughly 9% were seen once. Sequenced sample: central memory CD4+ T cells from blood. The gene calls are TRBV30 and TRBJ1-1; 7 bases match TRBD1. This clonotype was sampled from a woman in her late teens or twenties in good health. The CDR3 sequence is CAWNLQGRDTEAFF. The CDR3 coding sequence is TGTGCCTGGAACCTACAGGGGCGAGACACTGAAGCTTTCTTT.